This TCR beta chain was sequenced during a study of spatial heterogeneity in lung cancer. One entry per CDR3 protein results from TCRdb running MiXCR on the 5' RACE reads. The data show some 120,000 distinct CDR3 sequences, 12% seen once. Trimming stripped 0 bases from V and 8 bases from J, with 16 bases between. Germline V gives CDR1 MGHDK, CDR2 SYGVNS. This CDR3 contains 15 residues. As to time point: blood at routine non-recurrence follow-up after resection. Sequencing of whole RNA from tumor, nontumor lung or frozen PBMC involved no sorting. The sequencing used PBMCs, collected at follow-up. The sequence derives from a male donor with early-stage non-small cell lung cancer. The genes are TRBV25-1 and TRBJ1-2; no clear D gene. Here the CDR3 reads CASSEYGEGPLGYTF. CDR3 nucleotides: TGTGCCAGCAGTGAATATGGGGAGGGTCCATTAGGCTACACCTTC.